This entry concerns a single TCR beta chain. Its antigen is currently unknown. This sample stems from a study of T-cell memory formation after mild COVID-19. In the study overall: The two donors had largely donor-specific TCR clusters.

V lost 9 bases to trimming and J lost 4 bases, with 8 bases between them. The germline V gene encodes CDR1 LNHDA and CDR2 SQIVND (reference sequence). The CDR3 is 11 residues long. Libraries for TCRalpha and TCRbeta carried sample barcodes and unique molecular identifiers via 5'RACE. Using its own MiXCR run on the 5' RACE reads, TCRdb lists one record per CDR3 protein. Of about 270,000 distinct CDR3 sequences in the sample, around 17% were seen once. General observations from the study: Contracting clones from day 15 to 85 had balanced CD4/CD8; later expanders favoured CD4+.

This rearrangement joins TRBV19 to TRBJ2-3; no firm D call. Source material: PBMCs or a T cell subset sorted from them (not recorded which). This clonotype was sampled from a young man who had mild COVID-19 (a few samples of this study predate the infection). Cell type and time point are not known. The CDR3 DNA reads TGTGCCAGCCTGGGCGCAGATACGCAGTATTTT. Amino acids: CASLGADTQYF.